The next 9 T cell receptor beta chains were all read from a single sample in a study of blood T cell repertoires in COVID-19 (TCRdb year 2020). Library creation used the immunoSEQ multiplex PCR assay. In TCRdb, the immuneACCESS table is reduced to in-frame sequences with V and J assigned. These tables do not hold every clone; where another copy was compared, an unresolved V gene accounts for under half, and the others remain unexplained. The sample contains 160,000 or so clones, around 81% of them found a single time. Around 10% of the sample rests with the top ten. Sequenced: peripheral blood. The receptors shown here come from a man in his 60s with active or convalescent COVID-19.

This clone was observed a few times. The chain carries TRBV7-2 and TRBJ2-1; D uncertain. Trimming stripped 1 base from V and 7 bases from J, with 11 bases between. The CDR3 consists of 14 residues. In germline, CDR1 is SGHTA, CDR2 FQGNSA. CDR3 amino acids: CASSLDPSRNEQFF. CDR3 coding DNA: TGTGCCAGCAGCTTAGATCCTAGTCGGAATGAGCAGTTCTTC. The variable domain in full, completed from reference TRBV7-2 and TRBJ2-1, reads GAGVSQSPSNKVTEKGKDVELRCDPISGHTALYWYRQSLGQGLEFLIYFQGNSAPDKSGLPSDRFSAERTGGSVSTLTIQRTQQEDSAVYLCASSLDPSRNEQFFGPGTRLTVL.

The chain has TRBV18 and TRBJ2-7, with 7 bases aligning to TRBD2. CDR3 length: 15 residues. J was trimmed by 5 bases and V by 3 bases; bases with no gene match: 10. The germline CDR1 and CDR2 sequences are KGHSH and LQKENI. The CDR3 here is CASSPFGGGEHEQYF. The CDR3 nucleotides read TGTGCCAGCTCACCTTTCGGCGGGGGTGAACACGAGCAGTACTTC.

J is TRBJ2-7 and V is TRBV5-1, with D possibly matching TRBD1 (6 bases). Trimming shortened V by 4 bases and J by 0 bases, and 14 bases separated the two germline ends. In germline, CDR1 is SGHRS, CDR2 YFSETQ. The CDR3 extends over 15 amino acids. CDR3 residues: CASSQGHASSYEQYF. Here the CDR3 DNA reads TGCGCCAGCAGCCAGGGACACGCGAGCTCCTACGAGCAGTACTTC.

The chain couples TRBV18 to TRBJ1-3, with 9 bases that match TRBD1. Germline V gene lookup returns CDR1 KGHSH and CDR2 LQKENI. This CDR3 has 16 amino acids. With V trimmed by 1 base and J by 4 bases, 5 bases remained unmatched. The CDR3 DNA is TGTGCCAGCTCACCACAGTCCGGGACAGGGGGAAACACCATATATTTT. It translates to CASSPQSGTGGNTIYF. Filled out from reference TRBV18 and TRBJ1-3, the complete variable domain reads NAGVMQNPRHLVRRRGQEARLRCSPMKGHSHVYWYRQLPEEGLKFMVYLQKENIIDESGMPKERFSAEFPKEGPSILRIQQVVRGDSAAYFCASSPQSGTGGNTIYFGEGSWLTVV.

This clone was counted a few times. This sequence joins TRBV2 and TRBJ2-1, with a tentative D call TRBD2 (5 bases). V shed 2 bases and J shed 0 bases, with 11 bases lying between them. This CDR3 spans 16 amino acids. Germline V lookup: CDR1 SNHLY, CDR2 FYNNEI. For the CDR3, the DNA is TGTGCCAGCAGTGAAAACACGGGAAGCTCCTACAATGAGCAGTTCTTC. This encodes CASSENTGSSYNEQFF.

The chain has TRBV9 and TRBJ2-6, with TRBD1 as a possible D gene (5 bases). V was cut by 3 bases and J by 2 bases, with 24 bases left in between. The CDR3 length is 20 residues. Germline CDR1 SGDLS, CDR2 YYNGEE. Here the CDR3 reads CASSARPLGQAFPGANVLTF. CDR3 sequence (DNA): TGTGCCAGCAGCGCCCGACCCCTGGGGCAGGCTTTTCCTGGGGCCAACGTCCTGACTTTC. Variable domain in full (rest from reference TRBV9 and TRBJ2-6): DSGVTQTPKHLITATGQRVTLRCSPRSGDLSVYWYQQSLDQGLQFLIQYYNGEERAKGNILERFSAQQFPDLHSELNLSSLELGDSALYFCASSARPLGQAFPGANVLTFGAGSRLTVL.

The chain recombines TRBV27 with TRBJ1-2; 7 bases fit TRBD1. V was pared by 6 bases and J by 4 bases, with 8 bases of the junction left unmatched. Germline CDR1 is MNHEY and CDR2 is SMNVEV (reference sequence). CDR3 length: 14 amino acids. The DNA of the CDR3 is TGTGCCAGCAGGCAGACAGGGATTGGCTATGGCTACACCTTC. Encoded protein: CASRQTGIGYGYTF.

This sequence joins TRBV12-3 or TRBV12-4 and TRBJ1-2, with 8 nucleotides matching TRBD1. Germline trimming cut 1 base from V and 6 bases from J; bases unmatched to any gene: 1. This CDR3 is 13 amino acids long. This CDR3 reads CASSLGQGNGYTF. The DNA for the CDR3 is TGTGCCAGCAGTTTAGGACAGGGGAATGGCTACACCTTC.

The chain has TRBV5-1 and TRBJ2-2; 10 bases align to TRBD2. Losses at the gene ends were 2 bases for V and 4 bases for J; bases not matched to a gene: 5. Germline loops: CDR1 SGHRS, CDR2 YFSETQ. There are 16 residues in the CDR3. The CDR3 DNA is TGCGCCAGCAGCTTTGGGGCTAGCGGGGGCACCGGGGAGCTGTTTTTT. Translating it yields CASSFGASGGTGELFF.